These 31 T cell receptor beta chains were sequenced from one sample in a study of early stage breast cancer tumors. Measured with immunoSEQ multiplex PCR; TCRdb has only the in-frame clones, and not every one. Found here are tens of thousands of clones, around 70% of them singletons; the top ten hold about 6.8%. Sample: blood. The receptor source for this set is a person in their fifties or sixties with breast cancer.

This clone was detected a few times. The V gene is TRBV5-1, the J gene TRBJ2-7, with a possible D match to TRBD1 (5 bases). The CDR3 runs to 12 residues. Trimming left V 6 bases short and J 3 bases short, with 10 bases between. The V gene's germline CDR1 is SGHRS and CDR2 YFSETQ. The CDR3 loop is CASTSDSYEQYF. The CDR3 DNA reads as TGCGCCAGCACCTCTGACAGCTACGAGCAGTACTTC.

This rearrangement joins TRBV5-1 to TRBJ2-1; 11 nucleotides line up with TRBD1. After removal of 5 bases from V and 6 bases from J, the junction contained 7 bases not matched to a gene. The CDR3 contains 15 residues. The germline V gene has CDR1 SGHRS and CDR2 YFSETQ. CDR3 in amino acids: CASREGQGARNEQFF. The CDR3 DNA is TGCGCCAGCAGAGAAGGACAGGGGGCGCGCAATGAGCAGTTCTTC. Based on the CDR3 plus reference TRBV5-1 and TRBJ2-1, the full variable domain is KAGVTQTPRYLIKTRGQQVTLSCSPISGHRSVSWYQQTPGQGLQFLFEYFSETQRNKGNFPGRFSGRQFSNSRSEMNVSTLELGDSALYLCASREGQGARNEQFFGPGTRLTVL.

The chain combines TRBV25-1 with TRBJ2-2; D may be TRBD2 (6 bases). The CDR3 has 14 residues. The germline V gene encodes CDR1 MGHDK and CDR2 SYGVNS. Trimming removed 8 bases at V and 8 bases at J, with 18 bases between. The DNA for the CDR3 is TGTGCCAGCGGCGGAGGGATTTCAGAGGGGGAGCTGTTTTTT. Amino acid sequence: CASGGGISEGELFF.

The J gene is TRBJ2-5, the V gene TRBV29-1; TRBD2 might be the D (6 bases). The J call may be wrong; the DNA end is better matched by TRBJ2-7. The CDR3 runs 13 residues. Germline CDR1 SQVTM, CDR2 ANQGSEA. This chain's CDR3 is CSVTSGLSYEQYF. The DNA of the CDR3 is TGCAGCGTTACAAGCGGGCTCTCCTACGAGCAGTACTTC.

DNA of the CDR3: TGCAGTGGAGCGGCGGGGCTCGAGCAGTACTTC. This gives the protein CSGAAGLEQYF. The chain links TRBV20-1 to TRBJ2-7, with a tentative D call TRBD2 (6 bases). Germline CDR1 DFQATT, CDR2 SNEGSKA (reference sequence). CDR3 size: 11 residues. V lost 7 bases and J lost 6, with 13 bases in between.

This rearrangement joins TRBV11-2 to TRBJ2-4; 12 bases line up with TRBD2. Germline CDR1 SGHAT, CDR2 FQNNGV. With 5 bases clipped from V and 8 bases from J, the junction kept 10 bases outside the gene matches. This CDR3 contains 16 residues. Written as DNA, the CDR3 is TGTGCCAGCAGCCCTAACCTAGCGGGGGGGCAGGACATTCAGTACTTC. As protein: CASSPNLAGGQDIQYF. The full variable domain, in which reference TRBV11-2 and TRBJ2-4 provide the parts outside the CDR3, is EAGVAQSPRYKIIEKRQSVAFWCNPISGHATLYWYQQILGQGPKLLIQFQNNGVVDDSQLPKDRFSAERLKGVDSTLKIQPAKLEDSAVYLCASSPNLAGGQDIQYFGAGTRLSVL.

The chain has TRBV10-1 and TRBJ1-3; D gene unclear. The CDR3 length is 13 residues. Germline V gene lookup returns CDR1 WNHNN and CDR2 SYGVQD (reference sequence). Trimming stripped 3 bases from V and 3 bases from J, with 6 bases between. Written as DNA, the CDR3 is TGCGCCAGCAGTGATGCGGGTGGAAACACCATATATTTT. Translation: CASSDAGGNTIYF.

This clone has just a few counts. The CDR3 DNA reads as TGCGCCAGCAGCCAAGTCGGACAGGAGCAGTTCTTC. Encoded protein: CASSQVGQEQFF. V gene TRBV4-1 combines with J gene TRBJ2-1, with D perhaps TRBD1 (6 bases). Looked up from germline, CDR1 is MGHRA and CDR2 is YSYEKL. There are 12 residues in the CDR3. The V gene lost 1 base and the J gene lost 10 bases, with 8 bases spanning the gap.

This chain uses TRBV5-6 with TRBJ2-3; 7 nucleotides line up with TRBD2. CDR3 length equals 13 residues. Germline-derived CDR1 and CDR2 are SGHDT and YYEEEE. The V and J ends lost 2 bases and 3 bases, in that order; junction bases with no gene match: 0. The CDR3 loop reads CASSLLATDTQYF. In DNA, the CDR3 is TGTGCCAGCAGCTTACTAGCGACAGATACGCAGTATTTT.

The rearrangement joins TRBV7-9 to TRBJ2-7, with a possible D match to TRBD2 (5 bases). V lost 5 bases and J lost 2, with 19 bases in between. This CDR3 is built from 16 residues. Germline lookup yields CDR1 SEHNR and CDR2 FQNEAQ (reference sequence). The CDR3 DNA is TGTGCCAGCAGCCCCTCGCGGGCTGCCACCCCCTACGAGCAGTACTTC. This sequence encodes CASSPSRAATPYEQYF. The full variable domain, in which reference TRBV7-9 and TRBJ2-7 provide the parts outside the CDR3, is DTGVSQNPRHKITKRGQNVTFRCDPISEHNRLYWYRQTLGQGPEFLTYFQNEAQLEKSRLLSDRFSAERPKGSFSTLEIQRTEQGDSAMYLCASSPSRAATPYEQYFGPGTRLTVT.

In its sample, this clone was seen a few times. The V and J genes are TRBV2 and TRBJ2-7; possible D gene TRBD2, 6 bases. CDR3 length: 15 amino acids. Trimming stripped 3 bases from V and 3 bases from J, with 15 bases between. Germline loops: CDR1 SNHLY, CDR2 FYNNEI. The CDR3 region has the DNA TGTGCCAGCAGTGAGGGGGGACTCGGGCTCTACGAGCAGTACTTC. Translating gives CASSEGGLGLYEQYF.

This clone has only a few counts. At one boundary the junction diverges from the germline segment, which might be a read error. The chain links TRBV7-7 to TRBJ2-2; D is perhaps TRBD1 (6 bases). CDR1 is SSHAT and CDR2 is FNYEAQ in the germline V gene (reference sequence). The CDR3 contains 15 residues. The CDR3 loop reads CASSLEGGNTGELFF. CDR3 nucleotide sequence: TGTGCTAGCAGCTTAGAAGGGGGTAACACCGGGGAGCTGTTTTTT.

Of note for this clone: This sample also contains other DNA sequences that code for the same CDR3. This chain uses TRBV7-6 with TRBJ2-1; weak D call: TRBD1 (6 bases). The germline gives CDR1 SGHVS, CDR2 FNYEAQ. The CDR3 loop spans 15 amino acids. V lost 1 base and J lost 0, with 7 bases in between. The CDR3 DNA is TGTGCCAGCAGCTTAGTAGGGGGCTCCTACAATGAGCAGTTCTTC. Encoded protein: CASSLVGGSYNEQFF.

This clone is a singleton in its sample. The chain's CDR3 is CASSSTLVSGTGTYNEQFF. CDR3 sequence (DNA): TGTGCCAGCAGCTCGACACTAGTTAGTGGGACAGGGACCTACAATGAGCAGTTCTTC. The chain recombines TRBV7-9 with TRBJ2-1, with 9 nucleotides matching TRBD1. CDR3 length: 19 residues. Germline CDR1 SEHNR, CDR2 FQNEAQ (reference sequence). V lost 4 bases and J lost 2; bases outside the gene matches: 15.

CDR3 amino acids: CASSPPQAGEVAKNIQYF. The CDR3 DNA is TGTGCCAGCTCACCACCGCAAGCGGGAGAGGTAGCCAAAAACATTCAGTACTTC. The chain combines TRBV18 with TRBJ2-4; TRBD2 matches 8 bases. Unmatched junction bases numbered 7, after V lost 0 bases and J lost 0 bases. The CDR3 length is 18 residues. The germline V gene has CDR1 KGHSH and CDR2 LQKENI.

V and J are TRBV5-4 and TRBJ1-6; 7 bases fit TRBD1. The CDR3 has 14 residues. V shed 4 bases, J shed 6 bases, and the junction held 4 bases outside the gene matches. Germline CDR1 SGHNT, CDR2 YYREEE (reference sequence). Written as DNA, the CDR3 is TGTGCCAGCAGCCCGACAGGGCCTAATTCACCCCTCCACTTT. It specifies CASSPTGPNSPLHF.

This clone occurred once. The V and J genes are TRBV7-2 and TRBJ1-5, with TRBD1 matching over 7 bases. CDR1 and CDR2 (germline): SGHTA, FQGNSA. J lost 5 bases, V lost 5 bases, and 12 bases had no gene match. The CDR3 sequence is 16 residues long. CDR3 loop: CASSLWGTVLDQPQHF. DNA of the CDR3: TGTGCCAGCAGCCTATGGGGGACAGTCCTCGATCAGCCCCAGCATTTT.

The J gene is TRBJ2-5, the V gene TRBV9; D possibly corresponds to TRBD1 (6 bases). Germline values: CDR1 SGDLS, CDR2 YYNGEE. This CDR3 region has 16 residues. Trimming removed 4 bases from V and 5 bases from J, with 21 bases in between. The CDR3 region is CASSKRDIGRFETQYF. CDR3 coding DNA: TGTGCCAGCAGCAAACGGGACATAGGGAGATTTGAGACCCAGTACTTC.

This clone appeared a single time. The J gene is TRBJ1-5, the V gene TRBV5-5, with a possible D match to TRBD1 (6 bases). CDR1 is SGHKS and CDR2 is YYEKEE in the germline V gene (reference sequence). This CDR3 has 16 amino acids. V was pared by 0 bases and J by 7 bases, with 17 bases between. CDR3 in DNA: TGTGCCAGCAGCTTGGCTGTGAGGGGGGGAGGACAGCCCCAGCATTTT. It specifies CASSLAVRGGGQPQHF.

This clone was seen more than once but under ten times. The J gene is TRBJ1-2, the V gene TRBV6-1, with D tentatively TRBD1 (6 bases). V gave up 10 bases and J gave up 0 bases, with 18 bases separating them. Germline CDR1 and CDR2: MNHNS and SASEGT. The CDR3 has 15 amino acids. The CDR3 DNA reads as TGTGCCACATTAAAACGGGACAACGCTAACTATGGCTACACCTTC. It yields the protein CATLKRDNANYGYTF.

The rearrangement joins TRBV6-1 to TRBJ2-7; 8 nucleotides align to TRBD2. This CDR3 is built from 14 residues. With V trimmed by 2 bases and J by 5 bases, 5 bases remained unmatched. Germline V gene lookup returns CDR1 MNHNS and CDR2 SASEGT. The CDR3 sequence: CASSERTSIDEQYF. The CDR3 DNA reads TGTGCCAGCAGTGAAAGGACTAGCATCGACGAGCAGTACTTC.

A single count supports this clone. The CDR3 bases are TGTGCCAGCAGTTCGGGACTTGACTACAATGAGCAGTTCTTC. Its translation: CASSSGLDYNEQFF. V usage is TRBV27 and J usage is TRBJ2-1, with D perhaps matching TRBD2 (6 bases). Trimming removed 4 bases at V and 3 bases at J, with 10 bases between. Per the germline V gene, CDR1 is MNHEY and CDR2 is SMNVEV (reference sequence). The CDR3 has 14 amino acids.

The rearrangement joins TRBV2 to TRBJ2-5; 8 positions match TRBD2. This CDR3 comprises 15 residues. Unmatched junction bases numbered 6, after V lost 4 bases and J lost 2 bases. CDR1 and CDR2 from the germline V gene are SNHLY and FYNNEI. The CDR3 sequence: CASSVSSGRQETQYF. The DNA for the CDR3 is TGTGCCAGCAGTGTATCCAGCGGGAGACAAGAGACCCAGTACTTC.

This clone was detected only once. V gene TRBV4-1 combines with J gene TRBJ2-3, with 9 positions matching TRBD1. CDR1 MGHRA and CDR2 YSYEKL come from the germline V gene. The CDR3 contains 18 residues. V gave up 0 bases and J gave up 4 bases; unmatched junction bases: 11. This CDR3 reads CASSQDGGTGFYADTQYF. The CDR3 region has the DNA TGCGCCAGCAGCCAAGATGGGGGGACAGGGTTTTATGCAGATACGCAGTATTTT.

The DNA of the CDR3 is TGTGCCAGCAGCTTACGTCAACAGGCCTCTGGAAACACCATATATTTT. Encoded protein: CASSLRQQASGNTIYF. The chain employs TRBV7-8 and TRBJ1-3, with D possibly being TRBD1 (5 bases). The CDR3 covers 16 residues. V was cut by 2 bases and J by 0 bases, with 11 bases left in between. Germline V lookup: CDR1 SGHVS, CDR2 FQNEAQ.

The gene calls are TRBV5-8 and TRBJ2-3, with a tentative D call TRBD1 (6 bases). Germline V gene lookup returns CDR1 SGHTS and CDR2 YDEGEE. Trimming removed 0 bases from V and 1 base from J, with 9 bases in between. The CDR3 has 15 amino acids. In DNA form, the CDR3 reads TGTGCCAGCAGCTTGGCGGCAGGGGGCACAGATACGCAGTATTTT. Its protein is CASSLAAGGTDTQYF.

The chain joins TRBV27 to TRBJ2-2, with 8 bases that match TRBD2. J lost 6 bases, V lost 0 bases, and 9 bases had no gene match. The CDR3 is made up of 17 amino acids. Germline CDR1 is MNHEY and CDR2 is SMNVEV (reference sequence). The CDR3 DNA is TGTGCCAGCAGTTTATCGCCAGCGGGAGTGAGTGCCGGGGAGCTGTTTTTT. This gives the protein CASSLSPAGVSAGELFF.

The DNA for the CDR3 is TGCGCCAGCAGGGAAGGGGCAACTAATGAAAAACTGTTTTTT. Its protein product is CASREGATNEKLFF. The rearrangement uses TRBV5-1 and TRBJ1-4; tentatively, D is TRBD1 (5 bases). The length of the CDR3 is 14 residues. The V gene's germline CDR1 is SGHRS and CDR2 YFSETQ. Between the trimmed V and J ends, which lost 5 bases and 0 bases, there was a span of 8 bases.

The V gene is TRBV19, the J gene TRBJ1-1; 7 bases line up with TRBD1. Per the germline V gene, CDR1 is LNHDA and CDR2 is SQIVND (reference sequence). The CDR3 runs to 14 residues. Trimming cost V 4 bases and J 4 bases; bases outside gene matches: 6. CDR3: CASSTGQVSTEAFF. In DNA form, the CDR3 reads TGTGCCAGTAGTACCGGACAGGTTTCCACTGAAGCTTTCTTT.

In its sample, this clone was seen a few times. The chain is built from TRBV7-8 and TRBJ1-5; TRBD1 matches at 9 bases. Germline lookup yields CDR1 SGHVS and CDR2 FQNEAQ. The CDR3 spans 14 residues. The V and J ends lost 5 bases and 11 bases, in that order; junction bases with no gene match: 10. Here the CDR3 DNA reads TGTGCCAGCAGCCCGGACAGGGGAAACGCGGCCCAGCATTTT. Its translation is CASSPDRGNAAQHF.

The rearrangement uses TRBV19 and TRBJ2-3; tentatively, D is TRBD1 (6 bases). Deletions cut 7 bases from V and 14 bases from J, with 13 bases between. This CDR3 is 10 amino acids long. The germline V gene has CDR1 LNHDA and CDR2 SQIVND (reference sequence). CDR3 loop: CASMGAGWYF. Here the CDR3 DNA reads TGTGCCAGTATGGGGGCGGGCTGGTATTTT.